This paragraph reports one T cell receptor beta chain. Its antigen is unknown. The sample originates from a study of T cell responses to AZD1222 COVID-19 vaccine. Study-wide points: The sample set comprised mostly white British donors with more females, and clonal diversity was possibly underestimated. At 160-218 and 743-854, vaccine-associated CD4 TCRs were dominant, and they spanned spike.

V lost 1 base and J lost 7, with 8 bases in between. The CDR3 sequence is 13 residues long. Germline V gene sequence: CDR1 MNHEY, CDR2 SVGAGI. The table came from immunoSEQ multiplex PCR; TCRdb's copy has only in-frame clones and leaves some out. The sample lists around 160,000 clones; more than 75% were seen once. The input for sequencing was peripheral blood, taken on day 0 of MenACWY control vaccination. The J gene is TRBJ2-1, the V gene TRBV6-5; D is ambiguous. The TCR comes from an adult in good health. The CDR3 bases are TGTGCCAGCAGTTACTGGTTGGGAAATGAGCAGTTCTTC. It specifies CASSYWLGNEQFF.